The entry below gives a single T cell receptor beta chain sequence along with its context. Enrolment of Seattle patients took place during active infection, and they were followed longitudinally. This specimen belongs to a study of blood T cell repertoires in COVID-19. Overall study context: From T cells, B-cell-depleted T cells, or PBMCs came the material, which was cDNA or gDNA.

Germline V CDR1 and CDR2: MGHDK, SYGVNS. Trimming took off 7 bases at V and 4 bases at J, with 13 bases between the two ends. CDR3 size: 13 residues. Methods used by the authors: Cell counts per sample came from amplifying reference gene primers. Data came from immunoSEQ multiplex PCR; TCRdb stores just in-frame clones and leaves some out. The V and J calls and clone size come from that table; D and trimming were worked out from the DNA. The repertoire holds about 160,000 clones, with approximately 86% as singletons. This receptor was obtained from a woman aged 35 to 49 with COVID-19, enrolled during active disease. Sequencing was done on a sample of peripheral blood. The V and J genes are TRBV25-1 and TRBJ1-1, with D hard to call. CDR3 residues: CASIPKSGTEAFF. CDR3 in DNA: TGTGCCAGCATCCCCAAGTCGGGCACTGAAGCTTTCTTT.